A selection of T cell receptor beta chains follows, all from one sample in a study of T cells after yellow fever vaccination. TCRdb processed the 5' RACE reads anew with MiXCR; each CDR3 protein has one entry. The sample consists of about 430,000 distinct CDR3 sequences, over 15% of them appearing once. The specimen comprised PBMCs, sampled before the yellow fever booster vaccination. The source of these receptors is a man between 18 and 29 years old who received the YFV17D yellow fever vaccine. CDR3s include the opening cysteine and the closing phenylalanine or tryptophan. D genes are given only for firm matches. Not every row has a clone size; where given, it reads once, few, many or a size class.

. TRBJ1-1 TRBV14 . TGTGCCAGCAGCCAAGAGTATTATCCAGGCACTGAAGCTTTCTTT CASSQEYYPGTEAFF
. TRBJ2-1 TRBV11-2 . TGTGCCAGCAGCTCATCCAGCTTGGCCCGGGCTTCGGGTGAGCAGTTCTTC CASSSSSLARASGEQFF
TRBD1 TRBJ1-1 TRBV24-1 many TGTGCCACCAGCCGATCTCCCAACAGGGGGTCAAACACTGAAGCTTTCTTT CATSRSPNRGSNTEAFF
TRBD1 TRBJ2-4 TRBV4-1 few TGCGCCAGCAGCACCGGGCGGGCAGGGGGCGAGGACATTCAGTACTTC CASSTGRAGGEDIQYF
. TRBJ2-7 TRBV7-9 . TGTGCCGCCCACGGGTTGGATACCGTACGGGGGCAGTACTTC CAAHGLDTVRGQYF
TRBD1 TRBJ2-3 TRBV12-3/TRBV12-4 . TGTGCCACCGCCAGACAGGGTAGTACCAATACGCAGTATTTT CATARQGSTNTQYF
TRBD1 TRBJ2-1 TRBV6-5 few TGTGCCAGCAGAACCGTCCACAGGGGGCTCAATGAGCAGTTCTTC CASRTVHRGLNEQFF
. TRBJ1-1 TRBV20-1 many TGCAGTGCTAGAGAGGGGCCAGGCGTCACTGAAGCTTTCTTT CSAREGPGVTEAFF
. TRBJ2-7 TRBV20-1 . TGCAGTGCTAGAGTGGTATCGAGGGACTACGAGCAGTACTTC CSARVVSRDYEQYF
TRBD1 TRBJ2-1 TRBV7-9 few TGTGCCAGCAGCTCCCAGGGTACAGGGGGAAATGAGCAGTTCTTC CASSSQGTGGNEQFF
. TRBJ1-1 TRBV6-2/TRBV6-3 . TGTGCCGGGAAACAGACGGCGAACACTGAAGCTTTCTTT CAGKQTANTEAFF
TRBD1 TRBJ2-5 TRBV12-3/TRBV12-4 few TGTGCCAGCAGTTTAACCCTCGGACAGGGGGCCCGAGAGACCCAGTACTTC CASSLTLGQGARETQYF
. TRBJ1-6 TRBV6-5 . TGTGCCAGCAGTTACTCGGGGGGGTCCGGTGGGTGGTCACCCCTCCACTTT CASSYSGGSGGWSPLHF
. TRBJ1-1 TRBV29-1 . TGCAGCGTGCGGGAAGGATTTAGGAACACTGAAGCTTTCTTT CSVREGFRNTEAFF
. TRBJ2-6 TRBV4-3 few TGCGCCAGCAGCCAAGGGGGGGTATCTGGGGCCAACGTCCTGACTTTC CASSQGGVSGANVLTF
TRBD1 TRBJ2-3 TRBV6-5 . TGTGCCAGCAGAAAGACAGGGACAGATACGCAGTATTTT CASRKTGTDTQYF
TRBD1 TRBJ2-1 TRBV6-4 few TGTGCCAGCGGGGGGACAGGGCACAATGAGCAGTTCTTC CASGGTGHNEQFF
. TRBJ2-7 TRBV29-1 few TGCAGCGTTGAAGGGTGGGTCGGGGAGGACGAGCAGTACTTC CSVEGWVGEDEQYF
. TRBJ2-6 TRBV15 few TGTGCCACCAGCAGAGAGGACCATAGCTCTGGGGCCAACGTCCTGACTTTC CATSREDHSSGANVLTF
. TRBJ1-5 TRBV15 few TGTGCCACCAGCGGCCTGGGACCTTATCAGCCCCAGCATTTT CATSGLGPYQPQHF
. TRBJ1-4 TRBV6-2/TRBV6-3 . TGTGCCAGCAGCCCTCACGAAAAACTGTTTTTT CASSPHEKLFF
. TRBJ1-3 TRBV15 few TGTGCCACCAGCAGAGACCCGCCCGGATCAAACACCATATATTTT CATSRDPPGSNTIYF
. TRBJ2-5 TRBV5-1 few TGCGCCAGCAGCTTGGACAGATCTGGAGAGACCCAGTACTTC CASSLDRSGETQYF
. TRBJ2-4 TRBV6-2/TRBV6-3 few TGTGCCAGCAGGGACCCCCAGGGGGGGGAAATTCAGTACTTC CASRDPQGGEIQYF
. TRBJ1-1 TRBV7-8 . TGTGCCAGCAACGAACCGCCCGGGCAGGGGAACACTGAAGCTTTCTTT CASNEPPGQGNTEAFF
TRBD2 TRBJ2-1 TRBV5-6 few TGTGCCAGCAGCTCGATGTTCGGCGGTAGCGGGGGGCCTTCCTACAATGAGCAGTTCTTC CASSSMFGGSGGPSYNEQFF
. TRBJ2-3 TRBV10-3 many TGTGCCATCCTGGGGGGCCCCACAGATACGCAGTATTTT CAILGGPTDTQYF
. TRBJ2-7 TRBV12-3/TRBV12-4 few TGTGCCAGCAGTTTAATGGCCTACGAGCAGTACTTC CASSLMAYEQYF
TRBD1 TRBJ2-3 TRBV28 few TGTGCCAGCAGCCCCAGCGGACAGGGAAGCACAGATACGCAGTATTTT CASSPSGQGSTDTQYF
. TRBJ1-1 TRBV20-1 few TGCAGTGCTAGAGTTTCCAACACTGAAGCTTTCTTT CSARVSNTEAFF
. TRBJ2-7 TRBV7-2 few TGTGCCAGCAGCTTAGCGCCTTACCGAGACACCCGGAGGGGAACCTACGAGCAGTACTTC CASSLAPYRDTRRGTYEQYF
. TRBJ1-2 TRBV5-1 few TGCGCCAGCAGCTTGTACGCGGGACCGCTAGACTATGGCTACACCTTC CASSLYAGPLDYGYTF
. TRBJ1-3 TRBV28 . TGTGCCAGCAGTTACAGAAGCACCATATATTTT CASSYRSTIYF
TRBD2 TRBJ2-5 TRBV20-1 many TGCAGTGCTCAGACGATGAGGACTAGTGAGACCCAGTACTTC CSAQTMRTSETQYF
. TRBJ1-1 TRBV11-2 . TGTGCCAGCAGCTTAGGACAGTATGGTGAAGCTTTCTTT CASSLGQYGEAFF
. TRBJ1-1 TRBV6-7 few TGTGCCAGCAGTTACTTCTGGGCACAGGGGAACACTGAAGCTTTCTTT CASSYFWAQGNTEAFF
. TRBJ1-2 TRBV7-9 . TGTGCCAGCAGCAAGGGGGAGGCGCACTATGGCTACACCTTC CASSKGEAHYGYTF
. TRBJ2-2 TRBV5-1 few TGCGCCAGCAGCTTGGAGAAGACCGGGGAGCTGTTTTTT CASSLEKTGELFF
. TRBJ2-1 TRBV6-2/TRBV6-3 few TGTGCCAGCAAAACCCTCGGGGAGGTGGGCAATGAGCAGTTCTTC CASKTLGEVGNEQFF
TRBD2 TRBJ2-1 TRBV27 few TGTGCCAGCAGACAGACTAGCGGGGGGGCAAAGCAGTTCTTC CASRQTSGGAKQFF
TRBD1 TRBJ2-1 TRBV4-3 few TGCGCCAGCAGTAAGCCTTCCGGGACAGGGTACAATGAGCAGTTCTTC CASSKPSGTGYNEQFF
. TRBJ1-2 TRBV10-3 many TGTGCCATCAGTGAGTCGGAGGGGGGCTATGGCTACACCTTC CAISESEGGYGYTF
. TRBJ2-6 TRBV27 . TGTGCCAGCAGTCCGGACGGCTCTGGGGCCAACGTCCTGACTTTC CASSPDGSGANVLTF
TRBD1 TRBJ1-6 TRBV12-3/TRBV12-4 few TGTGCCAGCAGAGGACAGGGGTACGATTCACCCCTCCACTTT CASRGQGYDSPLHF
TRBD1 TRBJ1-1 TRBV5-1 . TGCGCCAGCAGCTGGGACAGGGTTGAGAACACTGAAGCTTTCTTT CASSWDRVENTEAFF
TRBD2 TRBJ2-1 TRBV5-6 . TGTGCCAGCAGCTTGAGTAGCGGGGAGGAGCAGTTCTTC CASSLSSGEEQFF
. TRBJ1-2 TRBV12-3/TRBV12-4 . TGTGCCAGCAGTTTCCAGGGGAGTTACTATGGCTACACCTTC CASSFQGSYYGYTF
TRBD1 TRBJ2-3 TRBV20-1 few TGCAGTGCTAGGGACAGGGGGCGCGGCACAGATACGCAGTATTTT CSARDRGRGTDTQYF
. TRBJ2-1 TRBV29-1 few TGCAGCGTCGCGGGATTTATTGGGATTTACAATGAGCAGTTCTTC CSVAGFIGIYNEQFF
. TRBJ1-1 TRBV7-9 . TGTGCCAGCAGCTCCCATAACTCCATGAACACTGAAGCTTTCTTT CASSSHNSMNTEAFF
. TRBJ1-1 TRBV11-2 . TGTGCCAGCAGCTCTCCCGCTGGGGGAGACACTGAAGCTTTCTTT CASSSPAGGDTEAFF
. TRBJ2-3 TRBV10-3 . TGTGCCATCAGTGGACGGATCTTGGCGACCCCTGGAGATACGCAGTATTTT CAISGRILATPGDTQYF
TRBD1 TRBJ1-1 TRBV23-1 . TGCGCCAGCAGGCCCACGACAGGGTTGGCTGAAGCTTTCTTT CASRPTTGLAEAFF
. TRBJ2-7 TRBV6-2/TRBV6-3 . TGTGCCACACAGACACCGACCTACGAGCAGTACTTC CATQTPTYEQYF
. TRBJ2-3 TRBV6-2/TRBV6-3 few TGTGCCAGCAGTTTTGACATTACCACAGATACGCAGTATTTT CASSFDITTDTQYF